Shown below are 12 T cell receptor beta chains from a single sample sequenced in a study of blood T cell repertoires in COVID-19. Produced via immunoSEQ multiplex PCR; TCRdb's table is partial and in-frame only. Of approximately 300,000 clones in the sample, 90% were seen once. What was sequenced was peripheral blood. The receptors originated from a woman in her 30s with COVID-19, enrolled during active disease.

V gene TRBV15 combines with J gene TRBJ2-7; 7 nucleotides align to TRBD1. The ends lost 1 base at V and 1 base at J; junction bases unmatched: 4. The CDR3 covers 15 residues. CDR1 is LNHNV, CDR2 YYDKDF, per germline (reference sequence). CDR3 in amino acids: CATSRGPGGSYEQYF. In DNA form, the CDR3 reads TGTGCCACCAGCAGAGGCCCAGGGGGTTCCTACGAGCAGTACTTC.

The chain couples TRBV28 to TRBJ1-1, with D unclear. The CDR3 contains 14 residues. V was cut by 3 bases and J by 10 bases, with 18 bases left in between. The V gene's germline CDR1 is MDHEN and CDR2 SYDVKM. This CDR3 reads CASSLRPGNFIAFF. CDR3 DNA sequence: TGTGCCAGCAGTTTGAGGCCGGGAAACTTCATAGCTTTCTTT.

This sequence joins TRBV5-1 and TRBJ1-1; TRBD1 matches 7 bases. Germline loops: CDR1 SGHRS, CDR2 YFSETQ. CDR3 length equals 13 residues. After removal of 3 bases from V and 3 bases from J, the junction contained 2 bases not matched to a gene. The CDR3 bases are TGCGCCAGCAGCTCGACAGGGTACACTGAAGCTTTCTTT. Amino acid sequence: CASSSTGYTEAFF.

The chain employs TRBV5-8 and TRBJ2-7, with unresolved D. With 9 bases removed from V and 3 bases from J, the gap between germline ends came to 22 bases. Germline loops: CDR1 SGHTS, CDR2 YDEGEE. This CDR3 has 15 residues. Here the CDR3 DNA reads TGTGCCACCACGCAGACTCCTTTTGGTCTCTACGAGCAGTACTTC. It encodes CATTQTPFGLYEQYF.

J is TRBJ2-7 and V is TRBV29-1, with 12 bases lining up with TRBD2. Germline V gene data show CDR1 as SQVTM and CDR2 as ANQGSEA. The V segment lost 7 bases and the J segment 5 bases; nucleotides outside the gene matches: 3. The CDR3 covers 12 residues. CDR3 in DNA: TGCAGCGGATGGACTAGCGGGAACGAGCAGTACTTC. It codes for CSGWTSGNEQYF.

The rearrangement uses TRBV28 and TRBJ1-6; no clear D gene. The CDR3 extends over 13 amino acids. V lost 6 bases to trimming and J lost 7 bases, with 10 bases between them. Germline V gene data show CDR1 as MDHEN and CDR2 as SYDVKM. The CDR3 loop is CASSSPLNSPLHF. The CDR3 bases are TGTGCCAGCAGCTCCCCTTTAAATTCACCCCTCCACTTT.

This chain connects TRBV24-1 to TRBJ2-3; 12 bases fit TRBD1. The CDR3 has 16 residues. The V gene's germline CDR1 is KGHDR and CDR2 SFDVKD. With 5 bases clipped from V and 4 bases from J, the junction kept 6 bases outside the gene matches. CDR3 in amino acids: CATSGRDRGRPDTQYF. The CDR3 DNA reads TGTGCCACCAGTGGGAGGGACAGGGGGCGCCCAGATACGCAGTATTTT.

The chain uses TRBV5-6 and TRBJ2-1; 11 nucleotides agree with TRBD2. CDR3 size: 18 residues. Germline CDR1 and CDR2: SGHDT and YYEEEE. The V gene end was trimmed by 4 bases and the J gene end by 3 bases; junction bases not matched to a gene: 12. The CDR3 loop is CASSQTGLADLVYNEQFF. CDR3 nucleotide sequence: TGTGCCAGCAGCCAGACGGGACTAGCGGATCTAGTCTACAATGAGCAGTTCTTC.

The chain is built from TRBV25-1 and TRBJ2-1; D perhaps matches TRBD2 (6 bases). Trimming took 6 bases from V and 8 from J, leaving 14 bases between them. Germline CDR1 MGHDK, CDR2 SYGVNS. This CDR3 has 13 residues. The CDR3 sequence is CASSLRGLDEQFF. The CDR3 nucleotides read TGTGCCAGCAGCCTTCGGGGGTTAGATGAGCAGTTCTTC.

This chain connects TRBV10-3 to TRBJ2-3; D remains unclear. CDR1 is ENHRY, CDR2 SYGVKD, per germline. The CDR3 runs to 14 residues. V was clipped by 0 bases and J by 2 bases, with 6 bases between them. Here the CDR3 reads CAISESDTTDTQYF. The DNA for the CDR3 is TGTGCCATCAGTGAGTCTGACACCACAGATACGCAGTATTTT.

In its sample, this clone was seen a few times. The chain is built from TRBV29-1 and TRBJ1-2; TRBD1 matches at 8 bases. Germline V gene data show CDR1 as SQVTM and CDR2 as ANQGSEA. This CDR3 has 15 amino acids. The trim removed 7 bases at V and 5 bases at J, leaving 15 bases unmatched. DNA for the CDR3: TGCAGCGGAGCCCAAGGACAGGGAAGTTCGTATGGCTACACCTTC. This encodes CSGAQGQGSSYGYTF.

DNA for the CDR3: TGTGCCGCCCGGCGCGGGCCTGATGGCACTGAAGCTTTCTTT. Protein sequence: CAARRGPDGTEAFF. V is TRBV6-5 and J is TRBJ1-1, with no clear D. Trimming stripped 11 bases from V and 4 bases from J, with 20 bases between. This CDR3 is built from 14 residues. The V gene's germline CDR1 is MNHEY and CDR2 SVGAGI.